Each of the 29 T cell receptor beta chains below was sequenced from the same sample in a study of CXCR3-negative and CXCR3-positive naive CD8 T cells. All TRB cDNA libraries came from 5' RACE performed with UMI labels. One entry per CDR3 protein, without DNA, is what TCRdb gives after re-calling the 5' RACE reads. Recorded here are 100,000 to 150,000 distinct CDR3 sequences; the top ten clones represent 0.49%. Source material: naive CXCR3- CD8+ T cells from blood. Subset here: CD45RO-CCR7+CD27+CD95- naive CD8+ T cells lacking CXCR3 (TNR3-). The receptors here all came from a human donor in good health. Some clones in this sample may be carry-over from other donors' samples.

The chain uses TRBV7-7 and TRBJ2-3; TCRdb reports TRBD1, a call that lacks DNA to check it against. The CDR3 covers 16 residues. In germline, CDR1 is SSHAT, CDR2 FNYEAQ (reference sequence). The CDR3 sequence: CASSESPGQGADTQYF.

The rearrangement uses TRBV7-3 and TRBJ2-1; TCRdb's D call, TRBD1, is unchecked because there is no DNA. The germline V gene encodes CDR1 SGHTA and CDR2 FQGTGA. This CDR3 is built from 13 residues. The CDR3: CASSLGQHNEQFF.

The V and J genes are TRBV25-1 and TRBJ1-1; TCRdb proposes TRBD1, but this gene call is untestable without DNA. This CDR3 has 14 amino acids. The germline V gene has CDR1 MGHDK and CDR2 SYGVNS. This chain's CDR3 is CASGSDRMNTEAFF. The full variable domain, in which reference TRBV25-1 and TRBJ1-1 provide the parts outside the CDR3, is EADIYQTPRYLVIGTGKKITLECSQTMGHDKMYWYQQDPGMELHLIHYSYGVNSTEKGDLSSESTVSRIRTEHFPLTLESARPSHTSQYLCASGSDRMNTEAFFGQGTRLTVV.

This rearrangement joins TRBV7-7 to TRBJ2-1; TCRdb's assignment of TRBD2 cannot be checked, as there is no DNA. The CDR3 is made up of 15 amino acids. Germline assignment: CDR1 SSHAT and CDR2 FNYEAQ (reference sequence). The chain's CDR3 is CASSPGLGTFDEQFF.

This sequence joins TRBV10-3 and TRBJ2-1; TCRdb indicates TRBD2, and absent DNA this call remains unverified. This CDR3 region has 19 residues. Germline assignment: CDR1 ENHRY and CDR2 SYGVKD. The CDR3 is CAISESSPRTGSSYNEQFF.

The gene calls are TRBV5-1 and TRBJ1-2; the D gene TCRdb calls, TRBD1, cannot be checked with no DNA. There are 14 residues in the CDR3. CDR1 and CDR2 from the germline V gene are SGHRS and YFSETQ. Here the CDR3 reads CASSLTGWGYGYTF.

The rearrangement links TRBV29-1 to TRBJ2-7; there is no DNA to check the TCRdb D call of TRBD1. There are 14 residues in the CDR3. CDR1 is SQVTM, CDR2 ANQGSEA, per germline. This chain's CDR3 is CSVEDQTGSYEQYF.

The chain uses TRBV29-1 and TRBJ2-7. The CDR3 totals 12 residues. Germline CDR1 and CDR2: SQVTM and ANQGSEA. The CDR3 sequence is CSVRHTDGEQYF.

V gene TRBV12-3 or TRBV12-4 combines with J gene TRBJ2-1; TCRdb names TRBD2, which stays unverified in the absence of DNA. The CDR3 consists of 19 residues. The CDR3 reads CASSSRTGLAGGSWDEQFF.

V is TRBV19 and J is TRBJ2-1. Germline assignment: CDR1 LNHDA and CDR2 SQIVND (reference sequence). The CDR3 sequence is 16 residues long. The CDR3 sequence: CASSIVTRSSYNEQFF.

This chain links TRBV7-3 with TRBJ2-5; the D call from TCRdb, TRBD1, cannot be confirmed without DNA. Per the germline V gene, CDR1 is SGHTA and CDR2 is FQGTGA. The CDR3 has 13 amino acids. The CDR3 sequence: CASSFGAWETQYF.

The gene calls are TRBV25-1 and TRBJ1-1; TCRdb calls TRBD1, which cannot be checked without DNA. The CDR3 runs to 16 residues. Germline values: CDR1 MGHDK, CDR2 SYGVNS. This CDR3 reads CASSESPGQANTEAFF.

V and J are TRBV5-1 and TRBJ2-1. Germline V CDR1 and CDR2: SGHRS, YFSETQ. CDR3 length: 15 amino acids. The CDR3 here is CASSWTSSSYNEQFF.

The rearrangement joins TRBV5-1 to TRBJ2-1; TCRdb indicates TRBD1, and absent DNA this call remains unverified. Germline CDR1 and CDR2: SGHRS and YFSETQ. The CDR3 runs to 15 residues. CDR3 amino acids: CASSIAQGARNEQFF.

The chain links TRBV29-1 to TRBJ2-5; TCRdb calls TRBD2, which cannot be checked without DNA. The CDR3 length is 15 residues. The germline V gene has CDR1 SQVTM and CDR2 ANQGSEA. CDR3 amino acids: CSVDRAGGSQETQYF.

The chain has TRBV4-1 and TRBJ2-1; TCRdb indicates TRBD1, and absent DNA this call remains unverified. The CDR3 runs 13 residues. In germline, CDR1 is MGHRA, CDR2 YSYEKL. The CDR3 is CASSLATGDEQFF.

The V gene is TRBV7-2, the J gene TRBJ2-7; the D call of TRBD2 rests on TCRdb alone, since no DNA is present to check it. The CDR3 is 15 residues long. Per the germline V gene, CDR1 is SGHTA and CDR2 is FQGNSA. CDR3: CASSLTSGLSYEQYF.

This sequence joins TRBV11-2 and TRBJ2-2; there is no DNA to check the TCRdb D call of TRBD1. This CDR3 region has 15 residues. Germline assignment: CDR1 SGHAT and CDR2 FQNNGV. This chain's CDR3 is CASRKGGHITGELFF. The full variable domain, completed using reference TRBV11-2 and TRBJ2-2, is EAGVAQSPRYKIIEKRQSVAFWCNPISGHATLYWYQQILGQGPKLLIQFQNNGVVDDSQLPKDRFSAERLKGVDSTLKIQPAKLEDSAVYLCASRKGGHITGELFFGEGSRLTVL.

The chain joins TRBV12-3 or TRBV12-4 to TRBJ2-1; the TCRdb call, TRBD1, lacks DNA for checking. The CDR3 covers 15 residues. CDR3 sequence reads: CASRSQREFYNEQFF.

The chain employs TRBV29-1 and TRBJ2-7; TCRdb lists TRBD1, though no DNA is available to test this call. CDR1 and CDR2 (germline): SQVTM, ANQGSEA. There are 15 residues in the CDR3. The CDR3 loop is CSVEDRGTGTYEQYF.

This sequence joins TRBV11-2 and TRBJ2-2; there is no DNA to check the TCRdb D call of TRBD2. The CDR3 length is 19 residues. Germline CDR1 SGHAT, CDR2 FQNNGV. The CDR3 loop is CASSLISYGPLKNTGELFF.

The genes are TRBV3-1 and TRBJ1-6; the D gene TCRdb calls, TRBD1, cannot be checked with no DNA. This CDR3 comprises 17 residues. The germline V gene encodes CDR1 LGHDT and CDR2 YNNKEL (reference sequence). CDR3 loop: CASSQGTSSSYNSPLHF.

The chain carries TRBV6-6 and TRBJ2-1; TCRdb lists TRBD1, though no DNA is available to test this call. Germline CDR1 reads MNHNY; CDR2 reads SVGAGI (reference sequence). The CDR3 length is 13 residues. CDR3 protein: CASSYGTGDEQFF.

The chain recombines TRBV4-2 with TRBJ2-2. From germline, CDR1 is LGHNA and CDR2 YNFKEQ. CDR3 length: 12 amino acids. CDR3 sequence: CASSLKPGELFF.

The chain recombines TRBV6-6 with TRBJ2-3; absent DNA, TCRdb's TRBD1 call cannot be checked. The CDR3 is made up of 15 amino acids. Germline CDR1 reads MNHNY; CDR2 reads SVGAGI (reference sequence). This CDR3 is CASSYGGQTGDTQYF.

V is TRBV30 and J is TRBJ2-5; TCRdb selects TRBD1, and the lack of DNA leaves this call unchecked. Germline values: CDR1 GTSNPN, CDR2 SVGIG (reference sequence). The CDR3 totals 13 residues. CDR3 amino acids: CAWSQEGAETQYF.

The V and J genes are TRBV9 and TRBJ2-7. The V gene's germline CDR1 is SGDLS and CDR2 YYNGEE. The CDR3 spans 13 residues. The CDR3 spells CASSVVTGSEQYF.

The chain couples TRBV5-5 to TRBJ2-5; TCRdb indicates TRBD1, and absent DNA this call remains unverified. Germline V gives CDR1 SGHKS, CDR2 YYEKEE (reference sequence). The CDR3 has 14 amino acids. The CDR3 spells CASSFLGGQETQYF.

The J gene is TRBJ1-1, the V gene TRBV29-1. This CDR3 has 13 residues. Germline loops: CDR1 SQVTM, CDR2 ANQGSEA. The CDR3: CSVEDRTASGAFF.